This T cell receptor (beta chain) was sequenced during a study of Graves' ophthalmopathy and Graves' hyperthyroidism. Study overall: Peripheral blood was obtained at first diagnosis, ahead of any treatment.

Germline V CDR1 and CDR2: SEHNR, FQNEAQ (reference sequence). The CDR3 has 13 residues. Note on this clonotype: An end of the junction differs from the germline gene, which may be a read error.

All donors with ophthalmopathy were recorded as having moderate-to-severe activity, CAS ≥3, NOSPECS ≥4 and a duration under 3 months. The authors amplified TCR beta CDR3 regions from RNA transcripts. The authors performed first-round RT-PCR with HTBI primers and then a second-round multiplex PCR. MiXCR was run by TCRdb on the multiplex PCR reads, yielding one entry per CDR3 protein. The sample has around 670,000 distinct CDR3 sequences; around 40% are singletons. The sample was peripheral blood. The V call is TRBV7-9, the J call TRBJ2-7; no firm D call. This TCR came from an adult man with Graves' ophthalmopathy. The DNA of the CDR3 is TGCGCCAGCAGCCAAGATCCGTCTATCGAGCAGTGCTTC. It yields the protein CASSQDPSIEQCF.